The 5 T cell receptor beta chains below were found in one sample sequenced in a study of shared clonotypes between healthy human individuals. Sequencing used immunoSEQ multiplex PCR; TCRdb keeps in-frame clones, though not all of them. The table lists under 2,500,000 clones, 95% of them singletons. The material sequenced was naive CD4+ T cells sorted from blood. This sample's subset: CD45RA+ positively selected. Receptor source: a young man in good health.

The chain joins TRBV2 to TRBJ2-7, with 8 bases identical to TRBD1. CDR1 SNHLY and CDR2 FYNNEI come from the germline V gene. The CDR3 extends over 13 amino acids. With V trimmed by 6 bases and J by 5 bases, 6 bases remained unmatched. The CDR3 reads CASRKTGVDEQYF. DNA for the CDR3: TGTGCCAGCAGGAAGACAGGGGTGGACGAGCAGTACTTC. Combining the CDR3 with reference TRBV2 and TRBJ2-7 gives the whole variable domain EPEVTQTPSHQVTQMGQEVILRCVPISNHLYFYWYRQILGQKVEFLVSFYNNEISEKSEIFDDQFSVERPDGSNFTLKIRSTKLEDSAMYFCASRKTGVDEQYFGPGTRLTVT.

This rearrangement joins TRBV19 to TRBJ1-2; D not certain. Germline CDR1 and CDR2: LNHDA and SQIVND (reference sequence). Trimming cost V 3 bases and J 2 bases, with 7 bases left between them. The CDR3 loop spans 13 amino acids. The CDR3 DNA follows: TGTGCCAGTAGTATGTTAGGAAACTATGGCTACACCTTC. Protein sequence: CASSMLGNYGYTF. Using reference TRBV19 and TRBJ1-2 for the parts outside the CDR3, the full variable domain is DGGITQSPKYLFRKEGQNVTLSCEQNLNHDAMYWYRQDPGQGLRLIYYSQIVNDFQKGDIAEGYSVSREKKESFPLTVTSAQKNPTAFYLCASSMLGNYGYTFGSGTRLTVV.

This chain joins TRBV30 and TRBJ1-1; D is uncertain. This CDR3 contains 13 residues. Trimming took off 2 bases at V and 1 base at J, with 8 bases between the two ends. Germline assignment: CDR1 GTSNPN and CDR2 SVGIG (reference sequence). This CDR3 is CAWSKSANTEAFF. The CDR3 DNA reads TGTGCCTGGAGTAAGTCAGCGAACACTGAAGCTTTCTTT.

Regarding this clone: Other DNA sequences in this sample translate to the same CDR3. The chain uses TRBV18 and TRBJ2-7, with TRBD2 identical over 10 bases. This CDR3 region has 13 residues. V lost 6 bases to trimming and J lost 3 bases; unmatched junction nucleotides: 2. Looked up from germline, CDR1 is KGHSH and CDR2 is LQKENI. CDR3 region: CASSRTSGYEQYF. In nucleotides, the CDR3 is TGTGCCAGCTCGCGGACTAGCGGCTACGAGCAGTACTTC. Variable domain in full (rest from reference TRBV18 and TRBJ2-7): NAGVMQNPRHLVRRRGQEARLRCSPMKGHSHVYWYRQLPEEGLKFMVYLQKENIIDESGMPKERFSAEFPKEGPSILRIQQVVRGDSAAYFCASSRTSGYEQYFGPGTRLTVT.

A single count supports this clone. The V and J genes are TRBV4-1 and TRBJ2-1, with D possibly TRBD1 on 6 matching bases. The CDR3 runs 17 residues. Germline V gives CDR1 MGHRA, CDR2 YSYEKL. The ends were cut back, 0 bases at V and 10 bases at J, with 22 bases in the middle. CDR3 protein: CASSQEMNRDTVREQFF. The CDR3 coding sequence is TGCGCCAGCAGCCAAGAAATGAACCGGGACACTGTAAGAGAGCAGTTCTTC.